This T cell receptor beta chain was recorded in a study of T-cell reconstitution after alpha-beta-depleted transplantation in children. Molecular barcoding with unique molecular identifiers was used for the TCRbeta library. TCRdb analysed the PCR reads with MiXCR anew, one entry per CDR3 protein. The sample lists about 200,000 distinct CDR3 sequences; approximately 17% were seen once. Germline V gene data show CDR1 as SGHVS and CDR2 as FQNEAQ. The CDR3 totals 15 residues. J lost 5 bases, V lost 1 base, and 1 base had no gene match. On this clonotype itself: No antigen is known for it.

Study outcomes and limitations: A year had passed since transplant, and T-cell counts and diversity by then came mostly from newly produced T cells.

Sample: PBMCs, mostly from graft donor cells, taken 360 days after TCRalphabeta/CD19-depleted stem cell transplant. The rearrangement links TRBV7-8 to TRBJ1-6, with 8 bases identical to TRBD1. The receptor was derived from a male patient aged 2 to 10 who had a stem cell transplant for acute lymphoblastic leukemia, so the T cells may come from the graft donor. DNA for the CDR3: TGTGCCAGCAGCTTAGGGACAGGGAATAATTCACCCCTCCACTTT. Protein: CASSLGTGNNSPLHF.